This entry lists 22 T cell receptor beta chains sequenced from one sample in a study of blood T cells in healthy people across ages. Together with a sample-barcoded 5' primer, a J-beta primer mix was included in a second PCR lasting about 7 to 12 cycles. In TCRdb, the 5' RACE reads were re-called with MiXCR into one record per CDR3 protein. The sample yields roughly 1,500,000 distinct CDR3 sequences, around 36% seen once. Sequencing used blood. The receptors here all came from a woman aged 25 to 39 in good health.

V gene TRBV28 combines with J gene TRBJ2-3, with 8 bases fitting TRBD2. The V and J ends lost 3 bases and 9 bases, in that order; junction bases with no gene match: 11. In germline, CDR1 is MDHEN, CDR2 SYDVKM. The CDR3 has 15 residues. CDR3 residues: CASSFSPGGVGTQYF. In DNA form, the CDR3 reads TGTGCCAGCAGTTTCAGCCCCGGGGGGGTTGGGACGCAGTATTTT. The variable domain in full, with the rest retrieved from reference TRBV28 and TRBJ2-3, is DVKVTQSSRYLVKRTGEKVFLECVQDMDHENMFWYRQDPGLGLRLIYFSYDVKMKEKGDIPEGYSVSREKKERFSLILESASTNQTSMYLCASSFSPGGVGTQYFGPGTRLTVL.

This clonotype was recorded many times. The V call is TRBV20-1, the J call TRBJ2-5; tentative D call: TRBD2 (6 bases). This CDR3 region has 12 residues. CDR1 and CDR2 (germline): DFQATT, SNEGSKA (reference sequence). Trimming left V 3 bases short and J 5 bases short, with 10 bases between. In nucleotides, the CDR3 is TGCAGTGCTAGCGGGGCGGGGGAGACCCAGTACTTC. Its translation is CSASGAGETQYF.

This clonotype appeared once. The genes are TRBV12-3 or TRBV12-4 and TRBJ2-3; a possible D gene is TRBD2 (5 bases). With 6 bases removed from V and 0 bases from J, the gap between germline ends came to 19 bases. The length of the CDR3 is 17 residues. In DNA form, the CDR3 reads TGTGCCAGCAGCCCCTCAACTAGGTGCAAGAGCACAGATACGCAGTATTTT. This codes for CASSPSTRCKSTDTQYF.

In its sample, this clonotype was seen a few times. J is TRBJ1-4 and V is TRBV10-3; TRBD1 matches at 8 bases. After removal of 4 bases from V and 8 bases from J, the junction contained 6 bases not matched to a gene. The V gene's germline CDR1 is ENHRY and CDR2 SYGVKD. This CDR3 region has 14 residues. CDR3 coding DNA: TGTGCCATCAGTGTCTCGGGACAGGTGGAAAAACTGTTTTTT. It encodes CAISVSGQVEKLFF.

This clonotype was seen only a few times. The chain couples TRBV7-9 to TRBJ2-7; D ambiguous. The CDR3 has 14 residues. Germline CDR1 reads SEHNR; CDR2 reads FQNEAQ (reference sequence). V lost 5 bases and J lost 0, with 11 bases in between. The chain's CDR3 is CASSPDGYSYEQYF. The CDR3 DNA reads as TGTGCCAGCAGCCCGGACGGGTACTCCTACGAGCAGTACTTC.

This clonotype was picked up a small number of times. The J gene is TRBJ2-2, the V gene TRBV9; TRBD2 agrees at 10 bases. CDR1 SGDLS and CDR2 YYNGEE come from the germline V gene. The CDR3 covers 18 residues. V gave up 0 bases and J gave up 6 bases; unmatched junction bases: 11. DNA for the CDR3: TGTGCCAGCAGCGTAGCTACCGGGACTAGCGCCGGCGCCGGGGAGCTGTTTTTT. Translating it yields CASSVATGTSAGAGELFF.

CDR3 in DNA: TGTGCCAGCAGAAGACTAGCGGGGATGTTGCATGAGCAGTTCTTC. Protein sequence: CASRRLAGMLHEQFF. The V gene is TRBV6-4, the J gene TRBJ2-1; 11 positions agree with TRBD2. Germline assignment: CDR1 MRHNA and CDR2 SNTAGT. V was clipped by 6 bases and J by 8 bases; unmatched bases: 9. CDR3 length: 15 amino acids.

This chain uses TRBV30 with TRBJ1-1; 9 positions agree with TRBD1. The germline gives CDR1 GTSNPN, CDR2 SVGIG (reference sequence). The CDR3 covers 15 residues. After removal of 0 bases from V and 4 bases from J, the junction contained 6 bases not matched to a gene. This CDR3 is CAWSVLRGQGTEAFF. CDR3 DNA: TGTGCCTGGAGTGTATTGAGGGGACAGGGCACTGAAGCTTTCTTT. Full variable domain (remainder filled in from reference TRBV30 and TRBJ1-1): SQTIHQWPATLVQPVGSPLSLECTVEGTSNPNLYWYRQAAGRGLQLLFYSVGIGQISSEVPQNLSASRPQDRQFILSSKKLLLSDSGFYLCAWSVLRGQGTEAFFGQGTRLTVV.

On this clonotype: This could be a read error, since a much larger clone is one nucleotide away. V is TRBV4-2 and J is TRBJ2-7; possibly TRBD2 for D (5 bases). This CDR3 spans 13 amino acids. V lost 0 bases and J lost 7, with 10 bases in between. Per the germline V gene, CDR1 is LGHNA and CDR2 is YNFKEQ. The CDR3 DNA follows: TGTGCCAGCAGCCAAGAGCGCGGAGGAGAGCAGTACTTC. Encoded protein: CASSQERGGEQYF.

Comment on this clonotype: One junction end does not reproduce the germline sequence, and a read error may be involved. The J gene is TRBJ1-5, the V gene TRBV15; TRBD1 matches 7 bases. This CDR3 has 17 amino acids. Looked up from germline, CDR1 is LNHNV and CDR2 is YYDKDF (reference sequence). The CDR3 nucleotides are TGTGCCACCAGCGGAGATGTCAGGACAGGCCCCAATCAGCCCCAGCATTTT. Encoded protein: CATSGDVRTGPNQPQHF.

This chain connects TRBV20-1 to TRBJ1-1, with no clear D. Per the germline V gene, CDR1 is DFQATT and CDR2 is SNEGSKA (reference sequence). CDR3 length: 14 amino acids. Trimming stripped 0 bases from V and 1 base from J, with 9 bases between. The CDR3 DNA follows: TGCAGTGCTAGAGATAACTCGGCGAACACTGAAGCTTTCTTT. It specifies CSARDNSANTEAFF.

A few counts support this clonotype. The V call is TRBV4-1, the J call TRBJ1-2, with 7 bases aligning to TRBD1. Trimming cost V 2 bases and J 7 bases; bases outside gene matches: 10. CDR1 is MGHRA, CDR2 YSYEKL, per germline. The CDR3 is 15 amino acids. The CDR3 region is CASSQPTGTVTGYTF. DNA of the CDR3: TGCGCCAGCAGCCAACCCACCGGGACAGTTACTGGCTACACCTTC.

This clonotype was seen a few times. The V call is TRBV7-2, the J call TRBJ2-3, with 8 bases aligning to TRBD2. Germline lookup yields CDR1 SGHTA and CDR2 FQGNSA. CDR3 length equals 17 residues. V lost 6 bases to trimming and J lost 5 bases; unmatched junction nucleotides: 16. CDR3 residues: CASSDPSGTRYLDTQYF. CDR3 DNA sequence: TGTGCCAGCAGTGACCCCTCCGGGACTAGATATTTAGATACGCAGTATTTT.

This clonotype occurred a few times. The V and J genes are TRBV6-6 and TRBJ1-2, with D maybe TRBD1 (5 bases). The CDR3 is 14 residues long. Per germline, CDR1 MNHNY and CDR2 SVGAGI (reference sequence). V lost 2 bases to trimming and J lost 4 bases, with 11 bases between them. The CDR3 sequence: CASSYSQGGYGYTF. DNA for the CDR3: TGTGCCAGCAGTTACAGCCAGGGTGGCTATGGCTACACCTTC.

This clonotype was seen only a few times. This chain joins TRBV5-1 and TRBJ1-6; no firm D call. Germline CDR1 SGHRS, CDR2 YFSETQ. The V gene lost 2 bases and the J gene lost 5 bases, with 5 bases spanning the gap. The CDR3 loop spans 13 amino acids. CDR3 DNA sequence: TGCGCCAGCAGCTTAAAAAATAATTCACCCCTCCACTTT. It encodes CASSLKNNSPLHF.

A word on this clonotype: One end of the junction is discordant with germline, which a read error may explain. This chain connects TRBV4-1 to TRBJ1-5, with D possibly being TRBD1 (6 bases). This CDR3 contains 15 residues. The germline CDR1 and CDR2 sequences are MGHRA and YSYEKL. CDR3 amino acids: CASSQGETGGQLQHF. CDR3 nucleotides: TGCGCCAGCAGCCAAGGCGAAACAGGAGGACAGCTCCAGCATTTT.

J is TRBJ2-7 and V is TRBV20-1; perhaps D is TRBD1 or TRBD2 (5 bases each). The V end lost 6 bases, the J end lost 1 base, and 16 bases lay between the germline ends. The CDR3 is 14 amino acids. The germline V gene has CDR1 DFQATT and CDR2 SNEGSKA (reference sequence). The CDR3 reads CSAARLEGSYEQYF. In DNA form, the CDR3 reads TGCAGTGCCGCAAGATTAGAGGGGTCCTACGAGCAGTACTTC.

This clonotype was found many times. The rearrangement links TRBV3-1 to TRBJ2-1, with unresolved D. Per the germline V gene, CDR1 is LGHDT and CDR2 is YNNKEL (reference sequence). The CDR3 has 13 amino acids. The V end was cut by 2 bases, the J end by 12 bases, with 14 bases between. CDR3 DNA: TGTGCCAGCAGCCAATTCAAGGATACATCGCAGTTCTTC. Translated: CASSQFKDTSQFF.

The chain is built from TRBV7-2 and TRBJ1-2, with a weak D call TRBD1 (5 bases). There are 15 residues in the CDR3. The V end was cut by 4 bases, the J end by 3 bases, with 15 bases between. Germline assignment: CDR1 SGHTA and CDR2 FQGNSA. The CDR3: CASSSGRPLDYGYTF. The CDR3 nucleotides read TGTGCCAGCAGCTCGGGACGGCCCCTAGACTATGGCTACACCTTC.

This clonotype showed up just a few times. The V gene is TRBV20-1, the J gene TRBJ2-1; D is undetermined. This CDR3 comprises 15 residues. Between the trimmed V and J ends, which lost 3 bases and 4 bases, there was a span of 16 bases. Germline CDR1 reads DFQATT; CDR2 reads SNEGSKA (reference sequence). CDR3 nucleotides: TGCAGTGCTAGTGGGCCCGGGCCAATTTACAATGAGCAGTTCTTC. Amino acids: CSASGPGPIYNEQFF.

This clonotype occurred a few times. The chain links TRBV18 to TRBJ2-5; D is unresolved. From germline, CDR1 is KGHSH and CDR2 LQKENI. The ends were cut back, 1 base at V and 0 bases at J, with 9 bases in the middle. CDR3 size: 15 residues. The CDR3 loop reads CASSPRNQNQETQYF. In DNA, the CDR3 is TGTGCCAGCTCACCACGCAACCAGAACCAAGAGACCCAGTACTTC.

A few counts support this clonotype. The chain couples TRBV6-2 or TRBV6-3 to TRBJ1-5, with D unclear. The CDR3 extends over 15 amino acids. The germline V and J ends were trimmed by 5 bases and 2 bases, with 13 bases remaining between them. Germline CDR1 reads MNHEY; CDR2 reads SVGEGT. CDR3 residues: CASSRPNGGNQPQHF. The CDR3 DNA sequence: TGTGCCAGCAGTAGACCAAATGGGGGCAATCAGCCCCAGCATTTT.